A selection of T cell receptor beta chains follows, all from one sample in a study of blood T cell repertoires in COVID-19. The data were produced by immunoSEQ multiplex PCR, yet TCRdb's version contains in-frame clones alone and is incomplete. The data hold over 200,000 clones, with roughly 80% observed a single time. The sample was peripheral blood. The origin of the receptors is a human donor in a cohort sampled during active COVID-19. Both conserved end residues are part of each CDR3. D genes are given only for firm matches. The size field is filled for only some rows; it gives once, few, many or a size class.

D,J,size,V,CDR3,DNA
-,TRBJ1-5,-,TRBV6-6,CASIRKDSRNQPQHF,TGTGCCAGCATACGAAAGGACAGCCGCAATCAGCCCCAGCATTTT
-,TRBJ1-3,-,TRBV6-5,CASSLTRTGTGNTIYF,TGTGCCAGCAGTTTAACCCGCACAGGGACTGGAAACACCATATATTTT
TRBD2,TRBJ2-7,many,TRBV28,CASSLAGGTVYEQYF,TGTGCCAGCAGCCTAGCGGGAGGGACGGTGTACGAGCAGTACTTC
-,TRBJ2-7,-,TRBV3-1/TRBV3-2,CASSHARGSEQYF,TGTGCCAGCAGCCACGCGAGAGGGAGCGAGCAGTACTTC
-,TRBJ1-2,once,TRBV10-3,CAISESSRGEGYTF,TGTGCCATCAGTGAGTCGTCCAGGGGCGAGGGCTACACCTTC
-,TRBJ2-3,once,TRBV5-6,CASSFVAASTDTQYF,TGTGCCAGCAGCTTTGTAGCGGCTAGCACAGATACGCAGTATTTT
TRBD1,TRBJ1-6,-,TRBV9,CASSVEPQGAGNSPLHF,TGTGCCAGCAGCGTAGAACCACAGGGGGCTGGTAATTCACCCCTCCACTTT
TRBD1,TRBJ1-2,few,TRBV6-6,CASTVQGIGYGYTF,TGTGCCAGCACCGTACAGGGGATAGGATATGGCTACACCTTC
-,TRBJ1-1,-,TRBV6-2/TRBV6-3,CASSPPRGRAGVNTEAFF,TGTGCCAGCAGTCCCCCCCGTGGGAGGGCCGGGGTGAACACTGAAGCTTTCTTT
-,TRBJ1-1,once,TRBV5-5,CASSLGMGPTEAFF,TGTGCCAGCAGCTTGGGAATGGGGCCCACTGAAGCTTTCTTT
-,TRBJ1-6,-,TRBV27,CASSLSRSYNSPLHF,TGTGCCAGCAGTTTATCGCGCTCCTATAATTCACCCCTCCACTTT
TRBD2,TRBJ2-5,-,TRBV9,CASSVGGLAGEQETQYF,TGTGCCAGCAGCGTAGGCGGACTAGCGGGGGAACAAGAGACCCAGTACTTC
-,TRBJ2-1,-,TRBV2,CASSFEAVRSYNEQFF,TGTGCCAGCAGCTTTGAAGCGGTCCGCTCCTACAATGAGCAGTTCTTC
TRBD1,TRBJ1-4,-,TRBV19,CASSPGGRGNEKLFF,TGTGCCAGTAGCCCAGGGGGCAGAGGTAATGAAAAACTGTTTTTT
TRBD1,TRBJ1-6,-,TRBV5-1,CASSPAGTGRPPLHF,TGCGCCAGCAGCCCCGCCGGGACAGGGAGGCCACCCCTCCACTTT
TRBD1,TRBJ1-2,-,TRBV27,CASAEEPRGLGYTF,TGTGCCAGCGCCGAGGAACCGAGGGGGCTTGGCTACACCTTC
-,TRBJ2-1,-,TRBV5-1,CASSRDRSTYNEQFF,TGCGCCAGCAGCCGTGACAGGTCAACATACAATGAGCAGTTCTTC
-,TRBJ2-2,-,TRBV7-2,CASSLQGPLYGELFF,TGTGCCAGCAGCTTACAGGGCCCACTGTACGGGGAGCTGTTTTTT
-,TRBJ1-3,once,TRBV25-1,CASSDPGSSGNTIYF,TGTGCCAGCAGTGATCCTGGCAGCTCTGGAAACACCATATATTTT
TRBD1,TRBJ1-2,-,TRBV28,CAGSGQGSNYGYTF,TGTGCTGGATCGGGACAGGGATCTAACTATGGCTACACCTTC
-,TRBJ1-1,-,TRBV4-3,CASSQVGTLSHTEAFF,TGCGCCAGCAGCCAAGTGGGCACCTTGTCGCACACTGAAGCTTTCTTT
TRBD1,TRBJ1-1,-,TRBV28,CASSLAGQGAFTEAFF,TGTGCCAGCAGTTTAGCGGGACAGGGGGCGTTTACTGAAGCTTTCTTT
-,TRBJ2-5,-,TRBV27,CASSSLIQGYSRETQYF,TGTGCCAGCAGTTCCCTTATTCAGGGATACTCCCGGGAGACCCAGTACTTC
-,TRBJ2-1,once,TRBV28,CASSLVGTRTYNEQFF,TGTGCCAGCAGTTTAGTTGGGACTCGAACTTACAATGAGCAGTTCTTC
TRBD2,TRBJ2-7,-,TRBV6-5,CASRLAGETYEQYF,TGTGCCAGCAGACTAGCGGGAGAGACCTACGAGCAGTACTTC
TRBD2,TRBJ2-5,-,TRBV6-2/TRBV6-3,CASSIRTSGRLETQYF,TGTGCCAGCAGTATTAGGACTAGCGGGAGACTAGAGACCCAGTACTTC
TRBD2,TRBJ2-7,-,TRBV5-5,CASSLSSGTSYEQYF,TGTGCCAGCAGCTTGTCTAGCGGGACTTCCTACGAGCAGTACTTC
-,TRBJ2-7,-,TRBV4-3,CASSQVWTSSSYEQYF,TGCGCCAGCAGCCAAGTTTGGACTTCCAGCTCCTACGAGCAGTACTTC
TRBD1,TRBJ2-7,-,TRBV6-5,CASSYVTGQVTYEQYF,TGTGCCAGCAGTTACGTTACCGGACAGGTAACCTACGAGCAGTACTTC
TRBD1,TRBJ1-1,-,TRBV29-1,CSVGGRTGRNTEAFF,TGCAGCGTGGGGGGACGGACAGGGAGGAACACTGAAGCTTTCTTT
TRBD2,TRBJ2-3,-,TRBV6-6,CASSTRAGVTDTQYF,TGTGCCAGCAGTACCCGGGCGGGAGTGACAGATACGCAGTATTTT
TRBD1,TRBJ1-5,few,TRBV9,CASSMTGFGNQPQHF,TGTGCCAGCAGCATGACAGGGTTTGGGAATCAGCCCCAGCATTTT
-,TRBJ1-1,once,TRBV18,CASSPQTVGGQNTEAFF,TGTGCCAGCTCACCTCAAACCGTGGGTGGACAGAACACTGAAGCTTTCTTT
-,TRBJ2-7,-,TRBV4-2,CASSQAAGAPYEQYF,TGTGCCAGCAGCCAAGCAGCGGGTGCGCCCTACGAGCAGTACTTC
-,TRBJ2-7,few,TRBV29-1,CSVVGGDWTYEQYF,TGCAGCGTTGTAGGGGGGGATTGGACCTACGAGCAGTACTTC
TRBD1,TRBJ2-7,few,TRBV6-6,CASSYARQGLEQYF,TGTGCCAGCAGTTACGCCCGACAGGGTCTAGAGCAGTACTTC
-,TRBJ2-5,once,TRBV15,CATSKGVETQYF,TGTGCCACCAGCAAGGGGGTAGAGACCCAGTACTTC
-,TRBJ2-7,-,TRBV7-6,CASSLGPGVTFAEQYF,TGTGCCAGCAGCTTAGGTCCAGGGGTGACCTTCGCCGAGCAGTACTTC
-,TRBJ1-1,-,TRBV7-6,CASSLGIRPGRGNTEAFF,TGTGCCAGCAGCTTAGGGATTCGGCCGGGCCGGGGGAACACTGAAGCTTTCTTT
TRBD2,TRBJ2-7,-,TRBV5-4,CASSLESGGSYEQYF,TGTGCCAGCAGCTTGGAGAGCGGGGGAAGCTACGAGCAGTACTTC